The entry that follows covers one T cell receptor (beta chain) sequence. What it recognizes is unknown. Between the trimmed V and J ends, which lost 2 bases and 4 bases, there was a span of 12 bases. The germline V gene has CDR1 MDHEN and CDR2 SYDVKM. CDR3 length equals 14 residues. Scientists amplified the TCR beta CDR3 regions from RNA transcripts. HTBI-primed RT-PCR formed the first round, and a multiplex PCR formed the second. TCRdb analysed the multiplex PCR reads with MiXCR anew, one entry per CDR3 protein. The table records 450,000 or so distinct CDR3 sequences, about 15% of them present only once. These data come from a study of Graves' ophthalmopathy and Graves' hyperthyroidism. Study-wide findings and caveats: Sensitivity of roughly 88% and specificity of less than 82% were achieved when a 13-signature model separated ophthalmopathy from stable hyperthyroidism. Blood was where most expanded thyroid clonotypes above 0.001 frequency also turned up.

The sequence was collected from a woman aged 30 to 39 with Graves' ophthalmopathy. Sequencing was performed on blood. V is TRBV28 and J is TRBJ2-7; no clear D. The CDR3 reads CASSLGQILYEQYF. The CDR3 DNA reads TGTGCCAGCAGTTTAGGTCAGATCCTATACGAGCAGTACTTC.